Following are 13 T cell receptor beta chains from one sample sequenced in a study of shared clonotypes between healthy human individuals. Data came from immunoSEQ multiplex PCR; TCRdb stores just in-frame clones and leaves some out. The table has 2 million to 2.5 million clones, nearly 97% seen once. The sample consisted of naive CD4+ T cells sorted from blood. Documented subset: CD45RA+ positively selected. Receptors originate from a man aged 18 to 35 in good health.

On this clone itself: The same CDR3 can be traced to other DNA sequences in this sample. The chain links TRBV28 to TRBJ2-3; 8 bases fit TRBD2. This CDR3 has 14 amino acids. V was clipped by 2 bases and J by 4 bases; unmatched bases: 2. Germline V gives CDR1 MDHEN, CDR2 SYDVKM. CDR3 DNA: TGTGCCAGCAGTTTACGGGGGGGCCCAGATACGCAGTATTTT. Protein sequence: CASSLRGGPDTQYF.

The V call is TRBV28, the J call TRBJ2-7, with a weak D call TRBD2 (6 bases). The V and J ends lost 6 bases and 0 bases respectively, with 15 bases between them. The CDR3 is made up of 15 amino acids. Germline-derived CDR1 and CDR2 are MDHEN and SYDVKM. This CDR3 reads CASRGEAPSSYEQYF. The CDR3 DNA is TGTGCCAGCAGGGGGGAGGCTCCTAGCTCCTACGAGCAGTACTTC. Drawing the rest from reference TRBV28 and TRBJ2-7, the complete variable domain is DVKVTQSSRYLVKRTGEKVFLECVQDMDHENMFWYRQDPGLGLRLIYFSYDVKMKEKGDIPEGYSVSREKKERFSLILESASTNQTSMYLCASRGEAPSSYEQYFGPGTRLTVT.

The genes are TRBV13 and TRBJ2-5; D is ambiguous. V was cut by 5 bases and J by 6 bases, with 19 bases left in between. The CDR3 loop spans 15 amino acids. Germline V gives CDR1 PRHDT, CDR2 FYEKMQ (reference sequence). The CDR3 protein is CASSHQSKVLKTQYF. The DNA of the CDR3 is TGTGCCAGCAGCCATCAATCCAAGGTTTTGAAGACCCAGTACTTC.

Concerning this clone: The same CDR3 can be traced to other DNA sequences in this sample. The chain links TRBV28 to TRBJ2-7; tentatively, D is TRBD1 (6 bases). V was clipped by 6 bases and J by 1 base, with 10 bases between them. CDR3 length: 13 residues. Germline-derived CDR1 and CDR2 are MDHEN and SYDVKM. This CDR3 reads CASSLDSSYEQYF. The DNA of the CDR3 is TGTGCCAGCAGCCTGGACAGTTCCTACGAGCAGTACTTC.

Worth noting for this clone: Other DNA sequences within the sample encode an identical CDR3. The chain is built from TRBV2 and TRBJ2-7; 8 bases align to TRBD2. The CDR3 contains 15 residues. Germline trimming cut 2 bases from V and 2 bases from J; bases unmatched to any gene: 5. Per the germline V gene, CDR1 is SNHLY and CDR2 is FYNNEI. The DNA for the CDR3 is TGTGCCAGCAGTGAACTAGCGGGCGGAACCTACGAGCAGTACTTC. Encoded protein: CASSELAGGTYEQYF.

The chain recombines TRBV10-1 with TRBJ2-2; 10 bases fit TRBD2. Germline CDR1 WNHNN, CDR2 SYGVQD (reference sequence). The CDR3 spans 14 residues. Trimming cost V 7 bases and J 4 bases; bases outside gene matches: 3. In nucleotides, the CDR3 is TGCGCCAGCACTAGCGGGAGAGTCACCGGGGAGCTGTTTTTT. This codes for CASTSGRVTGELFF.

This clone was recorded only once. The chain couples TRBV6-5 to TRBJ2-4; D is unclear. The CDR3 is made up of 15 amino acids. Per the germline V gene, CDR1 is MNHEY and CDR2 is SVGAGI. V lost 6 bases and J 1 base, leaving 13 bases between the germline ends. DNA of the CDR3: TGTGCCAGCAGGCCAAACTTGGGGGCCAAAAACATTCAGTACTTC. This translates into CASRPNLGAKNIQYF.

The chain joins TRBV18 to TRBJ1-2, with 7 bases identical to TRBD1. The CDR3 has 14 residues. Looked up from germline, CDR1 is KGHSH and CDR2 is LQKENI. The J segment lost 4 bases and the V segment lost 3 bases, leaving 5 bases of the junction unmatched. Here the CDR3 DNA reads TGTGCCAGCTCACCGGAGACAGGGTTCTATGGCTACACCTTC. Protein: CASSPETGFYGYTF.

For the CDR3, the DNA is TGTGCCAGCAGTTTCCCTCCCAACATCGATGAGCAGTTCTTC. This encodes CASSFPPNIDEQFF. V usage is TRBV6-5 and J usage is TRBJ2-1; D not certain. Germline V gene lookup returns CDR1 MNHEY and CDR2 SVGAGI. The CDR3 has 14 amino acids. V lost 4 bases to trimming and J lost 8 bases, with 15 bases between them.

V usage is TRBV5-1 and J usage is TRBJ2-3; 11 bases match TRBD2. The V and J ends lost 4 bases and 6 bases, in that order; junction bases with no gene match: 7. The germline CDR1 and CDR2 sequences are SGHRS and YFSETQ. The CDR3 spans 15 residues. For the CDR3, the DNA is TGCGCCAGCAGCCTTAGCGGGGGGGCACCCGATACGCAGTATTTT. Translation: CASSLSGGAPDTQYF.

This chain links TRBV11-2 with TRBJ2-7, with 8 nucleotides matching TRBD2. After removal of 1 base from V and 6 bases from J, the junction contained 5 bases not matched to a gene. This CDR3 contains 14 residues. The V gene's germline CDR1 is SGHAT and CDR2 FQNNGV. The CDR3 is CASSLVEREREQYF. CDR3 in DNA: TGTGCCAGCAGCTTAGTGGAGCGGGAGCGCGAGCAGTACTTC.

Only one count was recorded for this clone. In the same sample, other DNA sequences code for this CDR3. The chain joins TRBV5-8 to TRBJ2-3; TRBD1 agrees at 10 bases. V lost 1 base to trimming and J lost 0 bases; unmatched junction nucleotides: 2. The CDR3 contains 16 residues. The germline V gene encodes CDR1 SGHTS and CDR2 YDEGEE. The CDR3 loop is CASSLRTGGSTDTQYF. The CDR3 bases are TGTGCCAGCAGCTTGCGGACAGGGGGGAGCACAGATACGCAGTATTTT.

On this clone itself: This CDR3 is also generated by other DNA sequences in the sample. The CDR3 spells CASSLDSGSSYEQYF. As DNA, the CDR3 is TGTGCCAGCAGCTTAGATAGCGGGAGTTCCTACGAGCAGTACTTC. This chain joins TRBV11-2 and TRBJ2-7, with 9 positions matching TRBD2. The CDR3 covers 15 residues. J lost 1 base, V lost 0 bases, and 1 base had no gene match. Germline lookup yields CDR1 SGHAT and CDR2 FQNNGV.